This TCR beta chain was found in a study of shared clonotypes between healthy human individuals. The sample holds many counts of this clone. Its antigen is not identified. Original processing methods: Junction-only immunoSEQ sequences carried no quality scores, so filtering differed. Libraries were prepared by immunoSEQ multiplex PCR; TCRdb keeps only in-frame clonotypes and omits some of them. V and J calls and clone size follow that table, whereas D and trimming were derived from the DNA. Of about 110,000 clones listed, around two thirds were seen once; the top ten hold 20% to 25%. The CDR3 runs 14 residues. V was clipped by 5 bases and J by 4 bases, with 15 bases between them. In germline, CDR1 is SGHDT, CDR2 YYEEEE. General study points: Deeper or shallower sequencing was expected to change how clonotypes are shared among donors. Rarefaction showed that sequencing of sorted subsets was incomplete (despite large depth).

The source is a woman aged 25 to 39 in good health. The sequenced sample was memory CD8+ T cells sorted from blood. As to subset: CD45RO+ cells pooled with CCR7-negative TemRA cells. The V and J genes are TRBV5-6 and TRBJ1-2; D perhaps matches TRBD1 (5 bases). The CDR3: CASRPPGYGYGYTF. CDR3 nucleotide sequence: TGTGCCAGCAGACCCCCAGGGTATGGCTATGGCTACACCTTC.